Presented here are 28 T cell receptor beta chains from one specimen sequenced in a study of spatial heterogeneity in lung cancer. Indicated time point: sample taken at primary tumor resection. MiXCR was run by TCRdb on the 5' RACE reads, yielding one entry per CDR3 protein. The sample contains just over 75,000 distinct CDR3 sequences, about 8% of which appear only once. Source: PBMCs, taken at surgery. These TCRs come from a male donor with early-stage non-small cell lung cancer.

There are many counts of this clonotype. The CDR3 sequence: CSVSTGLNTEAFF. The CDR3 region has the DNA TGCAGCGTCAGTACAGGTTTGAACACTGAAGCTTTCTTT. The chain has TRBV29-1 and TRBJ1-1, with D maybe TRBD1 (5 bases). Per germline, CDR1 SQVTM and CDR2 ANQGSEA. The length of the CDR3 is 13 residues. V was cut by 6 bases and J by 0 bases, with 11 bases left in between.

This clonotype was seen repeatedly, ten times or more. This CDR3 is CASSLERGETQYF. The CDR3 DNA is TGTGCCAGCAGCTTAGAACGGGGAGAGACCCAGTACTTC. The V call is TRBV7-2, the J call TRBJ2-5, with a weak D call TRBD2 (5 bases). V was clipped by 1 base and J by 4 bases, with 7 bases between them. Looked up from germline, CDR1 is SGHTA and CDR2 is FQGNSA. The CDR3 is 13 residues long.

The genes are TRBV29-1 and TRBJ1-3; D not certain. The CDR3 extends over 13 amino acids. From germline, CDR1 is SQVTM and CDR2 ANQGSEA. Trimming took 6 bases from V and 3 from J, leaving 12 bases between them. The CDR3 sequence: CSVLVGSGNTIYF. Here the CDR3 DNA reads TGCAGCGTCCTGGTTGGGAGTGGAAACACCATATATTTT. Together with reference TRBV29-1 and TRBJ1-3, the CDR3 gives the full variable domain: SAVISQKPSRDICQRGTSLTIQCQVDSQVTMMFWYRQQPGQSLTLIATANQGSEATYESGFVIDKFPISRPNLTFSTLTVSNMSPEDSSIYLCSVLVGSGNTIYFGEGSWLTVV.

This clonotype was seen repeatedly, ten times or more. This chain joins TRBV6-5 and TRBJ2-1; D ambiguous. CDR3 length: 11 residues. The germline V and J ends were trimmed by 5 bases and 12 bases, with 11 bases remaining between them. In germline, CDR1 is MNHEY, CDR2 SVGAGI. DNA of the CDR3: TGTGCCAGCAGTGGCCCCTCTACGCAGTTCTTC. Its translation is CASSGPSTQFF.

This clonotype came up many times. The rearrangement joins TRBV7-2 to TRBJ2-3; 7 bases fit TRBD2. V gave up 7 bases and J gave up 2 bases; unmatched junction bases: 9. CDR1 and CDR2 (germline): SGHTA, FQGNSA. The CDR3 runs to 15 residues. CDR3 protein: CASTSTSADTDTQYF. The CDR3 nucleotides are TGTGCCAGCACCTCAACTAGCGCAGACACAGATACGCAGTATTTT.

The table lists this clonotype with a few counts. The genes are TRBV10-3 and TRBJ2-3; D possibly corresponds to TRBD1 (6 bases). Germline CDR1 reads ENHRY; CDR2 reads SYGVKD. The germline V and J ends were trimmed by 4 bases and 3 bases, with 14 bases remaining between them. The CDR3 length is 15 residues. CDR3 sequence reads: CAISGETQGTDTQYF. CDR3 DNA sequence: TGTGCCATCAGTGGGGAGACTCAGGGGACAGATACGCAGTATTTT.

At least ten counts were recorded for this clonotype. The junction departs from germline at one end; a sequencing error may be responsible. This rearrangement joins TRBV9 to TRBJ1-1; D remains unclear. Germline V gene data show CDR1 as SGDLS and CDR2 as YYNGEE. The CDR3 sequence is 13 residues long. Here the CDR3 reads CASSVVLNSEAFF. The CDR3 nucleotides read TGTGCCAGCAGCGTAGTCTTAAACAGTGAAGCTTTCTTT.

A single count supports this clonotype. The V call is TRBV25-1, the J call TRBJ1-1, with D uncertain. The germline V and J ends were trimmed by 1 base and 1 base, with 10 bases remaining between them. This CDR3 has 15 amino acids. Germline V gene data show CDR1 as MGHDK and CDR2 as SYGVNS. Written as DNA, the CDR3 is TGTGCCAGCAGTGAATTCAAGTGGGGGAACACTGAAGCTTTCTTT. Residues: CASSEFKWGNTEAFF.

This clonotype was recorded a few times. The chain recombines TRBV5-1 with TRBJ2-1, with 9 positions matching TRBD2. Germline V gene sequence: CDR1 SGHRS, CDR2 YFSETQ. V lost 3 bases, J lost 7 bases, and 8 bases stayed unmatched. The CDR3 runs 15 residues. The DNA of the CDR3 is TGCGCCAGCAGCTCCACCGGGACTAGCTCGAATGAGCAGTTCTTC. This translates into CASSSTGTSSNEQFF.

This clonotype has just a few counts. The chain has TRBV2 and TRBJ1-2; 11 positions agree with TRBD1. CDR3 length: 14 residues. The trim removed 8 bases at V and 8 bases at J, leaving 10 bases unmatched. Germline loops: CDR1 SNHLY, CDR2 FYNNEI. CDR3 sequence reads: CASADRGRVGGYTF. CDR3 bases: TGTGCCAGCGCGGACAGGGGGCGAGTAGGCGGCTACACCTTC.

In this sample, this clonotype turned up a few times. The chain joins TRBV20-1 to TRBJ1-6, with 7 bases lining up with TRBD1. The CDR3 length is 14 residues. The V segment lost 3 bases and the J segment 7 bases; nucleotides outside the gene matches: 6. Germline V gene data show CDR1 as DFQATT and CDR2 as SNEGSKA (reference sequence). The CDR3 DNA follows: TGCAGTGCTAGGATACAGGGGCCAAATTCACCCCTCCACTTT. Amino acid sequence: CSARIQGPNSPLHF.

Many counts were recorded for this clonotype. V is TRBV24-1 and J is TRBJ2-3; 7 nucleotides agree with TRBD1. With 3 bases clipped from V and 0 bases from J, the junction kept 8 bases outside the gene matches. Per germline, CDR1 KGHDR and CDR2 SFDVKD. The CDR3 is made up of 17 amino acids. This CDR3 is CATSDSGQDSSTDTQYF. Here the CDR3 DNA reads TGTGCCACCAGTGATAGTGGACAGGATTCTAGCACAGATACGCAGTATTTT.

This clonotype was seen once. Relative to the germline gene, one junction end is altered; a read error may explain this. Here the CDR3 reads CVSSPQFETQYF. The DNA of the CDR3 is TGTGTCAGCAGCCCCCAATTCGAGACCCAGTACTTC. The chain employs TRBV13 and TRBJ2-5; D uncertain. Germline V gives CDR1 PRHDT, CDR2 FYEKMQ (reference sequence). The CDR3 runs 12 residues. The full variable domain, with the rest looked up from reference TRBV13 and TRBJ2-5, is AAGVIQSPRHLIKEKRETATLKCYPIPRHDTVYWYQQGPGQDPQFLISFYEKMQSDKGSIPDRFSAQQFSDYHSELNMSSLELGDSALYFCVSSPQFETQYFGPGTRLLVL.

CDR3 in DNA: TGCGCCAGCAGTTTACAGGGGACAGAGACCCAGTACTTC. Protein product: CASSLQGTETQYF. The chain combines TRBV5-1 with TRBJ2-5; 7 bases line up with TRBD1. Germline V gene sequence: CDR1 SGHRS, CDR2 YFSETQ. V lost 5 bases, J lost 4 bases, and 5 bases stayed unmatched. The CDR3 totals 13 residues.

Only a few counts were recorded for this clonotype. The chain links TRBV12-3 or TRBV12-4 to TRBJ2-3; the D is unclear. Trimming took 1 base from V and 2 from J, leaving 10 bases between them. This CDR3 has 15 residues. The CDR3 DNA reads as TGTGCCAGCAGTTTAGACGCCTCCAACACAGATACGCAGTATTTT. This encodes CASSLDASNTDTQYF.

The sample holds a few counts of this clonotype. Here the CDR3 DNA reads TGTGCCAGCGAAAAAAGAGGGACAGATACGCAGTATTTT. Translation: CASEKRGTDTQYF. This chain uses TRBV27 with TRBJ2-3, with D possibly being TRBD2 (5 bases). V shed 8 bases and J shed 3 bases, with 12 bases lying between them. The CDR3 totals 13 residues. CDR1 MNHEY and CDR2 SMNVEV come from the germline V gene (reference sequence).

The V call is TRBV10-3, the J call TRBJ1-5, with a weak D call TRBD1 (6 bases). The CDR3 totals 14 residues. The germline V gene has CDR1 ENHRY and CDR2 SYGVKD. Trimming took off 8 bases at V and 6 bases at J, with 17 bases between the two ends. The CDR3 loop is CAIRGVGAGQPQHF. DNA of the CDR3: TGTGCCATCCGTGGGGTGGGGGCAGGTCAGCCCCAGCATTTT.

This clonotype was detected a few times. This chain uses TRBV6-2 or TRBV6-3 with TRBJ2-7; D is undetermined. Trimming removed 2 bases at V and 1 base at J, with 6 bases between. Germline lookup yields CDR1 MNHEY and CDR2 SVGEGT. The CDR3 extends over 13 amino acids. The CDR3 is CASSYTVSYEQYF. Written as DNA, the CDR3 is TGTGCCAGCAGTTACACGGTGTCCTACGAGCAGTACTTC.

The table lists this clonotype with many counts. The chain recombines TRBV30 with TRBJ2-1; no clear D. V was clipped by 0 bases and J by 2 bases, with 11 bases between them. This CDR3 has 15 residues. Germline-derived CDR1 and CDR2 are GTSNPN and SVGIG (reference sequence). CDR3 nucleotide sequence: TGTGCCTGGAGTGTACTCGGAGAACCCTACAATGAGCAGTTCTTC. This sequence encodes CAWSVLGEPYNEQFF. Full variable domain (rest looked up from reference TRBV30 and TRBJ2-1): SQTIHQWPATLVQPVGSPLSLECTVEGTSNPNLYWYRQAAGRGLQLLFYSVGIGQISSEVPQNLSASRPQDRQFILSSKKLLLSDSGFYLCAWSVLGEPYNEQFFGPGTRLTVL.

V gene TRBV20-1 combines with J gene TRBJ2-7; TRBD1 matches 7 bases. V lost 2 bases and J lost 0; bases outside the gene matches: 4. Germline loops: CDR1 DFQATT, CDR2 SNEGSKA (reference sequence). This CDR3 is 14 amino acids long. The CDR3 DNA is TGCAGTGCTAGAAAGGACAGGAGCTCCTACGAGCAGTACTTC. Amino acids: CSARKDRSSYEQYF.

This clonotype was picked up a small number of times. The genes are TRBV5-1 and TRBJ2-2, with a tentative D call TRBD1 (5 bases). Deletions cut 2 bases from V and 0 bases from J, with 11 bases between. CDR1 SGHRS and CDR2 YFSETQ come from the germline V gene. The CDR3 is made up of 16 amino acids. CDR3 protein: CASSLSTGPNTGELFF. In DNA, the CDR3 is TGCGCCAGCAGCTTAAGTACAGGCCCGAACACCGGGGAGCTGTTTTTT.

This clonotype was found a few times. V is TRBV13 and J is TRBJ2-7; 11 nucleotides align to TRBD1. The CDR3 loop spans 13 amino acids. V gave up 5 bases and J gave up 8 bases; unmatched junction bases: 5. From germline, CDR1 is PRHDT and CDR2 FYEKMQ (reference sequence). The CDR3 DNA sequence: TGTGCCAGCAGCCCGGGGACAGGGGGGAAGCAGTACTTC. Protein sequence: CASSPGTGGKQYF.

This clonotype was counted between two and nine times. V gene TRBV18 combines with J gene TRBJ2-1; 7 bases match TRBD1. The CDR3 has 16 residues. Germline lookup yields CDR1 KGHSH and CDR2 LQKENI. V lost 3 bases and J lost 2; bases outside the gene matches: 7. The CDR3, as DNA: TGTGCCAGCTCACCTCGTGAGACAGGGACCTACAATGAGCAGTTCTTC. Translation: CASSPRETGTYNEQFF.

The V call is TRBV6-2 or TRBV6-3, the J call TRBJ2-6; 8 nucleotides agree with TRBD1. Germline CDR1 reads MNHEY; CDR2 reads SVGEGT. J lost 2 bases, V lost 2 bases, and 11 bases had no gene match. The CDR3 is made up of 19 amino acids. The chain's CDR3 is CASSYEAGGAQTGANVLTF. The DNA of the CDR3 is TGTGCCAGCAGTTACGAAGCAGGGGGCGCACAGACTGGGGCCAACGTCCTGACTTTC.

V gene TRBV19 combines with J gene TRBJ1-5, with D unclear. V was pared by 10 bases and J by 3 bases, with 13 bases between. CDR3 length equals 13 residues. Germline loops: CDR1 LNHDA, CDR2 SQIVND (reference sequence). CDR3 DNA sequence: TGTGCCACCGGGGTGCCGGTCAATCAGCCCCAGCATTTT. Amino acid sequence: CATGVPVNQPQHF.

This clonotype was observed a handful of times. This sequence joins TRBV19 and TRBJ2-5; D unclear. This CDR3 has 15 amino acids. The germline gives CDR1 LNHDA, CDR2 SQIVND (reference sequence). Trimming removed 3 bases from V and 2 bases from J, with 13 bases in between. The CDR3 coding sequence is TGTGCCAGTAGTATGAGTCCGTCCGCTCAAGAGACCCAGTACTTC. Protein: CASSMSPSAQETQYF.

This clonotype appeared many times. The chain carries TRBV4-1 and TRBJ2-1; 10 nucleotides agree with TRBD2. The V segment lost 0 bases and the J segment 8 bases; nucleotides outside the gene matches: 7. Germline CDR1 MGHRA, CDR2 YSYEKL. The CDR3 consists of 16 residues. CDR3 DNA: TGCGCCAGCAGCCAAGATCTGGCTAGCGGGAGAGATGAGCAGTTCTTC. This translates into CASSQDLASGRDEQFF.

This clonotype was recorded many times. The CDR3 sequence is CASSQDSGNQPQHF. CDR3 DNA: TGTGCCAGCAGCCAAGATTCAGGGAATCAGCCCCAGCATTTT. The genes are TRBV3-1 and TRBJ1-5, with a weak D call TRBD1 (5 bases). The CDR3 is 14 residues long. Trimming removed 0 bases at V and 4 bases at J, with 7 bases between. The germline gives CDR1 LGHDT, CDR2 YNNKEL (reference sequence).